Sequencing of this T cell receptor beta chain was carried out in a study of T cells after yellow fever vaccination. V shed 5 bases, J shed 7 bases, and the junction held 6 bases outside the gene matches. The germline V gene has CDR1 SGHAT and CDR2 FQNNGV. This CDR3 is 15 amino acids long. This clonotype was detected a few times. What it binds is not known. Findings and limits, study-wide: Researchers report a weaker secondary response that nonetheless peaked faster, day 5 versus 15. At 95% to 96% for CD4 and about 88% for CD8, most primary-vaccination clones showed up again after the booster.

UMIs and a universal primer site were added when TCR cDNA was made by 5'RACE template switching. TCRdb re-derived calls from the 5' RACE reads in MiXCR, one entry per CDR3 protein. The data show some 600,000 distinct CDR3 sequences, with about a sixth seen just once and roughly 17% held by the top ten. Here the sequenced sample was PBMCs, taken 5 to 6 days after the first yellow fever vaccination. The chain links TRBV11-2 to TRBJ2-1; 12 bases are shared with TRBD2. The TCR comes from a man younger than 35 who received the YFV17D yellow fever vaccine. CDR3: CASSRLAGVGNEQFF. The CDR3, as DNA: TGTGCCAGCAGCCGACTAGCGGGGGTCGGAAATGAGCAGTTCTTC.